This T cell receptor (beta chain) is drawn from a study of blood T cell repertoires in COVID-19. Study in general: The analysed material was cDNA or gDNA that came from T cells, B-cell-depleted T cells, or PBMCs.

As handled by the study authors: For nucleated cells, counts were estimated from reference gene primer amplification. Profiled with immunoSEQ multiplex PCR; TCRdb holds only in-frame clones, not every one. Clonal size and the V and J genes are those of that table, whereas D and trimming came from the DNA. The table records approximately 220,000 clones, about nine tenths of them present only once. Germline V lookup: CDR1 MNHEY, CDR2 SVGAGI. With V trimmed by 2 bases and J by 7 bases, 3 bases remained unmatched. The CDR3 is made up of 13 amino acids. Grouping used clinical history reported by participants in a survey and questionnaire.

Sequencing used PBMCs or T cells enriched from blood (not recorded which). The chain is built from TRBV6-5 and TRBJ1-2, with 8 nucleotides matching TRBD1. This clonotype was sampled from a woman aged 25 to 39 with acute COVID-19. CDR3 nucleotides: TGTGCCAGCAGTTACGTAGACAGGGGTGGCTACACCTTC. Translation: CASSYVDRGGYTF.